This T cell receptor (beta chain) was identified in a study of blood T cells in healthy people across ages. Overall study results and limits: Nothing was known about donor CMV status, and this possibly confounded expanded clonotype changes.

This clonotype was picked up a small number of times. Its matching antigen is unknown. The second PCR ran about 7 to 12 cycles with a sample-barcoded 5' primer and J-beta primers. TCRdb recomputed calls from the 5' RACE reads with MiXCR, one row per CDR3 protein. Of fewer than 950,000 distinct CDR3 sequences listed, approximately 53% are singletons. Input material: blood. This TCR derives from an older man in good health.

The DNA of the CDR3 is TGTGCCAGCAGCCCTCGGACTAGCGGGATCGGTTACATTCAGTACTTC. It specifies CASSPRTSGIGYIQYF. The chain links TRBV7-2 to TRBJ2-4, with 12 bases lining up with TRBD2. Trimming removed 5 bases from V and 8 bases from J; junction bases left unmatched: 10. The CDR3 has 16 amino acids. Germline V gives CDR1 SGHTA, CDR2 FQGNSA.